This T cell receptor beta chain was obtained from a study of shared clonotypes between healthy human individuals. Naive CD8 cells lacked CD45RO, underwent positive selection for CCR7 and left out terminally differentiated effector memory CD45RA+ cells. The CDR3 sequence is 13 residues long. V lost 0 bases, J lost 6 bases, and 9 bases lay in between. In germline, CDR1 is SGHNT, CDR2 YENEEA. Each subset's genomic DNA was shared equally among a number of immunoSEQ plates. Sequencing was performed with immunoSEQ multiplex PCR; in TCRdb, only in-frame clones are kept and a portion is missing. The sample includes 1.5 million to 2.5 million clones, 85% to 95% seen only once; the top ten take approximately 1.2%.

Sequencing was carried out using naive CD8+ T cells sorted from blood. This TCR derives from a man between 18 and 29 years old in good health. The rearrangement links TRBV11-3 to TRBJ2-7, with D perhaps being TRBD1 or TRBD2 (5 bases each). The CDR3 spells CASSLDSGTEQYF. In nucleotides, the CDR3 is TGTGCCAGCAGCTTAGATTCAGGGACCGAGCAGTACTTC.